This T cell receptor (beta chain) was identified in a study of blood T cell repertoires in COVID-19. CDR1 and CDR2 from the germline V gene are LNHDA and SQIVND (reference sequence). V was pared by 9 bases and J by 5 bases, with 16 bases between. This CDR3 contains 13 residues. In the source study's methods: Nucleated cell counts were estimated from reference gene primer amplification. This table comes from immunoSEQ multiplex PCR, and its TCRdb copy is limited to in-frame clones, with some not included. The V and J calls and clone size are taken from that table; D and trimming were inferred from the DNA. This sample yields around 140,000 clones, of which around 80% are seen a single time; approximately 6% belongs to the top ten.

The specimen was PBMCs or T cells enriched from blood (not recorded which). The source of this sequence is a woman in her forties or fifties who had recovered from COVID-19. V and J are TRBV19 and TRBJ1-2; possibly TRBD1 for D (5 bases). CDR3 DNA: TGTGCCAGCCACCGGACAATAGGATATGGCTACACCTTC. Encoded protein: CASHRTIGYGYTF. Looking up the rest from reference TRBV19 and TRBJ1-2 gives the full variable domain: DGGITQSPKYLFRKEGQNVTLSCEQNLNHDAMYWYRQDPGQGLRLIYYSQIVNDFQKGDIAEGYSVSREKKESFPLTVTSAQKNPTAFYLCASHRTIGYGYTFGSGTRLTVV.